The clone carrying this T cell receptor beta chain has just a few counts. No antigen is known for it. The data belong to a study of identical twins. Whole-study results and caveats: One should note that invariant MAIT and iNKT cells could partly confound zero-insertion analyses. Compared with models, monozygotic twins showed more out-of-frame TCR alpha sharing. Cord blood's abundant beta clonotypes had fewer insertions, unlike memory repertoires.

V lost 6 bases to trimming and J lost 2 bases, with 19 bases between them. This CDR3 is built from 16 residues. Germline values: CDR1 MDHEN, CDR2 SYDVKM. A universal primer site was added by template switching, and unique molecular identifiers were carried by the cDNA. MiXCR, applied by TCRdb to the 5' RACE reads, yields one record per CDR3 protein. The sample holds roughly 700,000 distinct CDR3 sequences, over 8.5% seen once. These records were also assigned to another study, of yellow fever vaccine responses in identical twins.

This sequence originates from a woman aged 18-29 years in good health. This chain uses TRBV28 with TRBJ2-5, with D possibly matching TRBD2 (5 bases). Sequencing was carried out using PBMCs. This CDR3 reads CASRARRAGGQETQYF. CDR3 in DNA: TGTGCCAGCAGGGCCAGGCGGGCGGGTGGGCAAGAGACCCAGTACTTC.